This is a list of T cell receptor beta chains from one sample in a study of blood T cell repertoires in COVID-19. Generated by immunoSEQ multiplex PCR, the TCRdb table keeps only in-frame clones and is missing some. The repertoire includes 240,000 or so clones, about 89% of them detected once, and around 10% sits in the top ten. Material: PBMCs or T cells enriched from blood (not recorded which). Source of these receptors: a man aged 35-49 years who had recovered from COVID-19. Each CDR3 is given with its conserved first and last residue. A D gene is named only where the DNA matches it firmly. The size of a clone is reported for some rows only, either as once, few or many, or as a class for expanded clones.

>NA|15|TRBV11-1|TRBJ1-5|NA
CASSQGKGSNQPQHF
TGTGCCAGCTCCCAGGGGAAGGGGAGCAATCAGCCCCAGCATTTT
>NA|12|TRBV10-3|TRBJ2-7|NA
CATKGTSYEQYF
TGTGCCACCAAAGGGACATCCTACGAGCAGTACTTC
>few|14|TRBV10-3|TRBJ1-5|TRBD1
CAISGTGANQPQHF
TGTGCCATCAGTGGAACAGGGGCCAATCAGCCCCAGCATTTT
>NA|17|TRBV28|TRBJ1-5|TRBD1
CASSRQGIYGGNQPQHF
TGTGCCAGCAGTCGACAGGGGATTTATGGGGGGAATCAGCCCCAGCATTTT
>NA|16|TRBV2|TRBJ2-1|TRBD2
CASTYPGLAEYNEQFF
TGTGCCAGCACCTACCCGGGACTAGCGGAATACAATGAGCAGTTCTTC
>NA|18|TRBV27|TRBJ2-1|TRBD2
CASSSIPLGTSGSWKQFF
TGTGCCAGCAGCTCTATCCCCCTGGGGACTAGCGGGAGTTGGAAGCAGTTCTTC
>NA|15|TRBV7-3|TRBJ2-7|TRBD2
CASSLLAGESYEQYF
TGTGCCAGCAGCTTATTGGCGGGGGAGTCCTACGAGCAGTACTTC
>NA|15|TRBV2|TRBJ2-5|TRBD1
CASSDPGQGPETQYF
TGTGCCAGCAGTGACCCTGGACAGGGACCAGAGACCCAGTACTTC
>NA|18|TRBV11-3|TRBJ2-1|NA
CASSLEIWGGPNYNEQFF
TGTGCCAGCAGCTTAGAGATTTGGGGGGGCCCGAATTACAATGAGCAGTTCTTC
>NA|15|TRBV7-2|TRBJ1-2|TRBD1
CASSLVAGGNYGYTF
TGTGCCAGCAGCTTAGTCGCAGGGGGAAACTATGGCTACACCTTC
>NA|14|TRBV19|TRBJ1-2|NA
CASSIDHSNYGYTF
TGTGCCAGTAGTATAGATCACAGTAACTATGGCTACACCTTC
>once|15|TRBV6-5|TRBJ1-1|NA
CASSPLGYENTEAFF
TGTGCCAGCAGTCCACTAGGTTACGAGAACACTGAAGCTTTCTTT
>NA|17|TRBV5-8|TRBJ1-5|NA
CASSLAKSAYSNQPQHF
TGTGCCAGCAGCCTGGCAAAGTCAGCGTATAGCAATCAGCCCCAGCATTTT
>NA|17|TRBV19|TRBJ1-6|TRBD1
CASTPGQGSSYNSPLHF
TGTGCCAGTACCCCGGGACAGGGGAGCTCCTATAATTCACCCCTCCACTTT
>few|15|TRBV5-1|TRBJ2-7|NA
CASSLAQGRPQGQYF
TGCGCCAGCAGCTTGGCGCAGGGTCGGCCCCAAGGGCAGTACTTC
>NA|14|TRBV6-5|TRBJ1-6|NA
CASTGQFNNSPLHF
TGTGCCAGCACCGGACAGTTCAATAATTCACCCCTCCACTTT
>NA|15|TRBV6-2/TRBV6-3|TRBJ1-5|NA
CASSYSGGARQPQHF
TGTGCCAGCAGTTACTCGGGAGGGGCGAGGCAGCCCCAGCATTTT
>few|13|TRBV10-1|TRBJ2-5|NA
CASSENPSETQYF
TGCGCCAGCAGTGAGAATCCTTCGGAGACCCAGTACTTC
>NA|15|TRBV27|TRBJ2-2|NA
CASSLFTSGAGELFF
TGTGCCAGCAGTTTATTCACCTCAGGGGCCGGGGAGCTGTTTTTT
>NA|13|TRBV19|TRBJ2-5|TRBD1
CASRAGGMETQYF
TGTGCCAGTAGGGCAGGGGGCATGGAGACCCAGTACTTC
>NA|18|TRBV5-1|TRBJ2-2|TRBD1
CASTPADREPPNTGELFF
TGCGCCAGCACCCCCGCGGACAGGGAGCCCCCGAACACCGGGGAGCTGTTTTTT
>NA|21|TRBV4-2|TRBJ1-3|TRBD1
CASSQELALLTGTYPGNTIYF
TGTGCCAGCAGCCAAGAATTGGCTCTTCTGACAGGGACATATCCTGGAAACACCATATATTTT
>NA|14|TRBV19|TRBJ2-7|TRBD2
CASSPGLAGFEQYF
TGTGCCAGTAGTCCGGGACTAGCGGGATTCGAGCAGTACTTC
>NA|14|TRBV30|TRBJ2-6|NA
CAWSRDSGANVLTF
TGTGCCTGGAGCAGGGACTCTGGGGCCAACGTCCTGACTTTC
>NA|16|TRBV7-8|TRBJ2-2|TRBD2
CASSRLAGGRTGELFF
TGTGCCAGCAGCCGACTAGCGGGGGGCCGTACCGGGGAGCTGTTTTTT
>NA|13|TRBV7-3|TRBJ2-1|NA
CASSVTSDNEQFF
TGTGCCAGCAGCGTGACTAGTGACAATGAGCAGTTCTTC
>NA|11|TRBV6-1|TRBJ2-7|NA
CASRYAYEQYF
TGTGCCAGCCGGTACGCCTACGAGCAGTACTTC
>NA|15|TRBV28|TRBJ2-7|NA
CASRPASGETYEQYF
TGTGCCAGCAGACCCGCGTCGGGGGAAACCTACGAGCAGTACTTC
>NA|16|TRBV2|TRBJ1-6|TRBD1
CASSADRGGYNSPLHF
TGTGCCAGCAGTGCGGACAGGGGAGGTTATAATTCACCCCTCCACTTT
>NA|16|TRBV5-1|TRBJ1-2|TRBD1
CASSLELQGAEYGYTF
TGCGCCAGCAGCTTGGAACTACAGGGGGCTGAGTATGGCTACACCTTC
>NA|14|TRBV3-1/TRBV3-2|TRBJ1-1|NA
CASSQVARNTEAFF
TGTGCCAGCAGCCAAGTTGCCAGGAACACTGAAGCTTTCTTT
>NA|15|TRBV2|TRBJ2-2|NA
CASSVSRGNTGELFF
TGTGCCAGCAGTGTATCGCGGGGGAACACCGGGGAGCTGTTTTTT
>NA|17|TRBV19|TRBJ2-1|NA
CASSALSTGGSYNEQFF
TGTGCCAGTAGTGCCCTGTCCACGGGTGGATCCTACAATGAGCAGTTCTTC
>NA|14|TRBV3-1/TRBV3-2|TRBJ2-2|NA
CASSRGPNTGELFF
TGTGCCAGCAGCCGGGGGCCTAACACCGGGGAGCTGTTTTTT
>NA|14|TRBV27|TRBJ2-3|TRBD2
CASGEGDGTDTQYF
TGTGCCAGCGGGGAGGGTGACGGCACAGATACGCAGTATTTT
>NA|15|TRBV18|TRBJ1-1|TRBD1
CASSPWDSLNTEAFF
TGTGCCAGCTCACCCTGGGACAGCTTGAACACTGAAGCTTTCTTT
>NA|17|TRBV3-1/TRBV3-2|TRBJ1-1|NA
CASSEKWTVRVHPEAFF
TGTGCCAGCAGCGAAAAATGGACAGTAAGGGTCCATCCTGAAGCTTTCTTT
>NA|11|TRBV4-3|TRBJ2-1|TRBD1
CASSRGGEQFF
TGCGCCAGCAGCCGAGGGGGCGAACAGTTCTTC
>NA|16|TRBV6-1|TRBJ2-7|TRBD2
CASSESPIAGVYEQYF
TGTGCCAGCAGTGAATCCCCAATAGCGGGAGTCTACGAGCAGTACTTC
>NA|16|TRBV6-2/TRBV6-3|TRBJ2-3|TRBD1
CASSLRWDSRTDTQYF
TGTGCCAGCAGTCTCCGCTGGGACAGCAGAACAGATACGCAGTATTTT
>NA|15|TRBV5-1|TRBJ2-7|TRBD2
CASRQTLAGVYEQYF
TGCGCCAGCAGACAAACCCTAGCGGGGGTTTACGAGCAGTACTTC
>NA|14|TRBV7-9|TRBJ2-1|NA
CASSPGRGYNEQFF
TGTGCCAGCAGCCCCGGTCGGGGCTACAATGAGCAGTTCTTC
>few|15|TRBV11-2|TRBJ1-1|NA
CASSLAPGVNTEAFF
TGTGCCAGCAGCTTAGCCCCCGGGGTGAACACTGAAGCTTTCTTT
>NA|17|TRBV24-1|TRBJ2-1|TRBD2
CATSVASGRASYNEQFF
TGTGCCACCAGTGTTGCTAGCGGGAGGGCCTCGTACAATGAGCAGTTCTTC
>NA|13|TRBV7-3|TRBJ1-1|NA
CASSTSLGREAFF
TGTGCCAGCAGCACCAGCCTGGGGAGGGAAGCTTTCTTT
>NA|18|TRBV7-2|TRBJ2-1|TRBD2
CASSPGLAGVSVSNEQFF
TGTGCCAGCAGCCCCGGACTAGCGGGAGTTTCTGTTTCGAATGAGCAGTTCTTC
>NA|17|TRBV28|TRBJ1-5|NA
CASSFTHGSTGNQPQHF
TGTGCCAGCAGTTTTACTCATGGGTCGACAGGCAATCAGCCCCAGCATTTT
>NA|16|TRBV5-5|TRBJ1-6|TRBD1
CASSLAGTGGGSPLHF
TGTGCCAGCAGCTTGGCGGGAACAGGGGGCGGTTCACCCCTCCACTTT
>NA|14|TRBV6-5|TRBJ2-1|NA
CASSYLSYRNEQFF
TGTGCCAGCAGCTACCTATCGTATCGCAATGAGCAGTTCTTC
>NA|15|TRBV7-3|TRBJ2-5|NA
CASSLNPGLEETQYF
TGTGCCAGCAGCTTAAACCCAGGGTTGGAGGAGACCCAGTACTTC
>NA|17|TRBV7-3|TRBJ2-3|TRBD2
CASSLALLAGDPDTQYF
TGTGCCAGCAGCTTAGCCCTCCTAGCGGGGGACCCAGATACGCAGTATTTT
>NA|13|TRBV19|TRBJ1-2|NA
CASSRGGRYGYTF
TGTGCCAGTAGTCGAGGGGGTCGATATGGCTACACCTTC
>NA|14|TRBV11-3|TRBJ2-3|NA
CASSFRTSTDTQYF
TGTGCCAGCAGTTTCAGGACTAGCACAGATACGCAGTATTTT
>NA|15|TRBV7-9|TRBJ2-7|NA
CASSPRTAITYEQYF
TGTGCCAGCAGTCCGAGGACAGCCATAACCTACGAGCAGTACTTC